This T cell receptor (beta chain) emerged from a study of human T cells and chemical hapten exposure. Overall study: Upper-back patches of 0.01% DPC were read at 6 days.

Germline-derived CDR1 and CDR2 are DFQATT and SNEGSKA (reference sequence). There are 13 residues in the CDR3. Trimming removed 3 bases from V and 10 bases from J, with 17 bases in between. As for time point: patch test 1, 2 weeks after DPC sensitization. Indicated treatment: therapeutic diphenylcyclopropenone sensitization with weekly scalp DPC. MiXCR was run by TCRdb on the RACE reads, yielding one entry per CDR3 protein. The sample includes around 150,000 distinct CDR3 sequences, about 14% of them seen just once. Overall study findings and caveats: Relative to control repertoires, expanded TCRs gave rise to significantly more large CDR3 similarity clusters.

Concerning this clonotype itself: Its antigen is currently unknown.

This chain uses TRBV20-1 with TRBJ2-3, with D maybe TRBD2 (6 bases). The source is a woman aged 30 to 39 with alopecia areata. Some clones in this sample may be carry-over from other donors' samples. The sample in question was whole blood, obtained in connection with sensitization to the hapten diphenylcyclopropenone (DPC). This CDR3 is CSASGRPSYAQYF. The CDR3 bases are TGCAGTGCTAGCGGGAGACCCAGTTACGCGCAGTATTTT.